This TCR beta chain derives from a study of regulatory T cells in long-lasting Graves disease. CDR1 SGHRS and CDR2 YFSETQ come from the germline V gene. The CDR3 consists of 14 residues. The trim removed 3 bases at V and 8 bases at J, leaving 8 bases unmatched. Sequencing libraries for TCR beta were prepared with iRepertoire HTBI primers and Arm-PCR of CDR3 regions. TCRdb itself ran the multiplex PCR reads through MiXCR, one entry per CDR3 protein. Altogether approximately 480,000 distinct CDR3 sequences are present, roughly 17% being singletons, with the ten largest covering 12%. Time point of the sample: newly diagnosed GD, antithyroid drugs for less than 3 months. There was RNA extracted from PBMCs, and the TCR library was made from it. The same data also went into a second study, on T cells in Graves' hyperthyroidism and ophthalmopathy.

V gene TRBV5-1 combines with J gene TRBJ1-2, with 9 bases lining up with TRBD1. This TCR was recovered from a middle-aged man with Graves disease. The specimen was peripheral blood mononuclear cells (PBMCs), collected at new diagnosis, from a patient treated with antithyroid drugs. The CDR3 nucleotides read TGCGCCAGCAGCTCCCGGACAGGGGAGGACGGCTACACCTTC. As protein: CASSSRTGEDGYTF.